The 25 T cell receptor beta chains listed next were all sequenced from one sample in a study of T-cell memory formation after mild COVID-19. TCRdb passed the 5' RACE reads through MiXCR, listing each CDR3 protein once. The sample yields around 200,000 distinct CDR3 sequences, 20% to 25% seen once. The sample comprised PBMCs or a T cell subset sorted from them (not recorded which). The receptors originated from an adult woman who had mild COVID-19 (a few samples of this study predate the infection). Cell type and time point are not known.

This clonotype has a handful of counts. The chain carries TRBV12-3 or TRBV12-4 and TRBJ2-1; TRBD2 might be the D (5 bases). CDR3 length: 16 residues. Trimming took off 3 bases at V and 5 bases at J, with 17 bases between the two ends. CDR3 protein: CASSFSVWERHNEQFF. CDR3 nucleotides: TGTGCCAGCAGTTTCTCTGTGTGGGAGCGCCACAATGAGCAGTTCTTC.

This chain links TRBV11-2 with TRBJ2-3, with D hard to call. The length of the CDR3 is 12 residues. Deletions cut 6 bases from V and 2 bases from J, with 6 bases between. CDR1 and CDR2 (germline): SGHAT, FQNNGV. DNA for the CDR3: TGTGCCAGCAGACGCTACACAGATACGCAGTATTTT. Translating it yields CASRRYTDTQYF.

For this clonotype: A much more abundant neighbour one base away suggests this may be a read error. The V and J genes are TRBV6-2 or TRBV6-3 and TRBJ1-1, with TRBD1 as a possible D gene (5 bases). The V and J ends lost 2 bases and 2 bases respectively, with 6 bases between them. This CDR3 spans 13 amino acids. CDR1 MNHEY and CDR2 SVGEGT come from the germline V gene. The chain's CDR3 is CASSYRDNTEAFF. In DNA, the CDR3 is TGTGCCAGCAGTTACCGGGACAACACTGAAGCTTTCTTT.

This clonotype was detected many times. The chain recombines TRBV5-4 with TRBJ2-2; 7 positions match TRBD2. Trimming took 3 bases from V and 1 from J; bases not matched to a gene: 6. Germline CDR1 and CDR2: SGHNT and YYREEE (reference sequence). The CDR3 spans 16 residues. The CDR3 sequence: CASSSERELNTGELFF. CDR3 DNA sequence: TGTGCCAGCAGCTCAGAGCGGGAATTGAACACCGGGGAGCTGTTTTTT.

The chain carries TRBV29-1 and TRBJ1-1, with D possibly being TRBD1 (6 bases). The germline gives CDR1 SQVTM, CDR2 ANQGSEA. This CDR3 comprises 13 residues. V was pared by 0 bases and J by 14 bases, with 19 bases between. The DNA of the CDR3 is TGCAGCGTTGAAGACAACCTTTCAGACAGGTCGTTCTTT. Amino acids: CSVEDNLSDRSFF. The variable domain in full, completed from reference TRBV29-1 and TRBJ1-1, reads SAVISQKPSRDICQRGTSLTIQCQVDSQVTMMFWYRQQPGQSLTLIATANQGSEATYESGFVIDKFPISRPNLTFSTLTVSNMSPEDSSIYLCSVEDNLSDRSFFGQGTRLTVV.

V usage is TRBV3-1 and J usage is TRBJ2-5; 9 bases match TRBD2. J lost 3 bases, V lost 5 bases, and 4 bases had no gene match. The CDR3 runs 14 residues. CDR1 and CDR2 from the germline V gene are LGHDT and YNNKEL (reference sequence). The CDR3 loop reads CASSSGRFEETQYF. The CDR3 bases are TGTGCCAGCAGCAGCGGGAGGTTCGAAGAGACCCAGTACTTC.

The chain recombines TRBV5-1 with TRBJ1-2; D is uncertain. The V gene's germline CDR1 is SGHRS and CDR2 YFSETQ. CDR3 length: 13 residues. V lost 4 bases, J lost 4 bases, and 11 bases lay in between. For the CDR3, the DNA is TGCGCCAGCAGCCCCTACTCTTCCTATGGCTACACCTTC. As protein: CASSPYSSYGYTF.

CDR3: CASSPQGHLYGYTF. The CDR3 nucleotides are TGTGCCAGCAGTCCCCAGGGCCACCTCTATGGCTACACCTTC. The rearrangement joins TRBV27 to TRBJ1-2; possible D gene TRBD1, 5 bases. This CDR3 has 14 amino acids. Germline CDR1 is MNHEY and CDR2 is SMNVEV (reference sequence). The V end lost 5 bases, the J end lost 4 bases, and 14 bases lay between the germline ends.

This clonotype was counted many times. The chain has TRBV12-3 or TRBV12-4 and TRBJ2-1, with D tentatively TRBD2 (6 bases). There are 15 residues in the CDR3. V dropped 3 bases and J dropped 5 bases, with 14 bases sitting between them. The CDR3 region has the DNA TGTGCCAGCAGTTTCACGAGCGGCGGGGACAATGAGCAGTTCTTC. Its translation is CASSFTSGGDNEQFF.

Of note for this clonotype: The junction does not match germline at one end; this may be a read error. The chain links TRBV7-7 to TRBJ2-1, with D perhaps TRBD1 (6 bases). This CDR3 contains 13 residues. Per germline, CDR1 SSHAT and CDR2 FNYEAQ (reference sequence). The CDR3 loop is CASSYSQGYEQFF. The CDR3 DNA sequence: TGTGCTAGCAGTTATTCACAGGGCTACGAGCAGTTCTTC.

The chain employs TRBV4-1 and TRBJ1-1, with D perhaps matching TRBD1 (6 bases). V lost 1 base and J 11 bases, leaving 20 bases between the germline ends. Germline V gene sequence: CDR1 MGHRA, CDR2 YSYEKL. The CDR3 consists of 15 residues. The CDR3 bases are TGCGCCAGCAGCCAAGGCGGGGGGCTCGCAGGTGGGGCTTTCTTT. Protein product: CASSQGGGLAGGAFF.

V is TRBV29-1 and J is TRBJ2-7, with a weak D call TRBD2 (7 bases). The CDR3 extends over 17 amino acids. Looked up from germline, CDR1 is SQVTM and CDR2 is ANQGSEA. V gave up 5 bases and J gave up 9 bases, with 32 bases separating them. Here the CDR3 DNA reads TGCAGCGTTTCCTTTGGGGGGGGGGCAGCCCAACTACGAGGGCAGTACTTC. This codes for CSVSFGGGAAQLRGQYF.

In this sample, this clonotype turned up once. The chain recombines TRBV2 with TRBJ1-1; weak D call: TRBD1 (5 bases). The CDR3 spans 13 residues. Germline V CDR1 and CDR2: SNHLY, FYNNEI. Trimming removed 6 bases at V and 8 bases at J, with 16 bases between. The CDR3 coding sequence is TGTGCCAGCAGGTCGATCCAAGGACAAGAAGCTTTCTTT. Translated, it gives CASRSIQGQEAFF.

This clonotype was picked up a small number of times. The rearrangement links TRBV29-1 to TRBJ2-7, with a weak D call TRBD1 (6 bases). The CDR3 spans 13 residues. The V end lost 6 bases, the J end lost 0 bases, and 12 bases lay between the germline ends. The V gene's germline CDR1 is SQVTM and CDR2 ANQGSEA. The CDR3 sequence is CSVGTGSSYEQYF. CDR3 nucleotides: TGCAGCGTGGGAACAGGGAGCTCCTACGAGCAGTACTTC.

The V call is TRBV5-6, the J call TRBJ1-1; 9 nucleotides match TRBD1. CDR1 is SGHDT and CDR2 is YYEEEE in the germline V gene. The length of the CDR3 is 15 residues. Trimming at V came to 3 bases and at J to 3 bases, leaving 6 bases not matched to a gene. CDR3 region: CASSWDRATDTEAFF. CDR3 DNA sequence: TGTGCCAGCAGCTGGGACAGGGCGACTGACACTGAAGCTTTCTTT.

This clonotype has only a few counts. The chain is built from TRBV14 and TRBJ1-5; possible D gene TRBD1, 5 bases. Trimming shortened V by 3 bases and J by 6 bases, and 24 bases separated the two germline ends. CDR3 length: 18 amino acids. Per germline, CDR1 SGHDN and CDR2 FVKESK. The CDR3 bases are TGTGCCAGCAGCCAGGACGAGGGGACCCAGGATTGGTGTCAGCCCCAGCATTTT. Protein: CASSQDEGTQDWCQPQHF.

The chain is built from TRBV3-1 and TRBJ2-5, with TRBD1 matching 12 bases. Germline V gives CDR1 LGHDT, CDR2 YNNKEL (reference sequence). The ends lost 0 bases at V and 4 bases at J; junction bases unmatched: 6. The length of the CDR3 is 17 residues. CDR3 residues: CASSQEGTGGRGETQYF. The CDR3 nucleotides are TGTGCCAGCAGCCAAGAAGGGACAGGGGGCCGAGGAGAGACCCAGTACTTC.

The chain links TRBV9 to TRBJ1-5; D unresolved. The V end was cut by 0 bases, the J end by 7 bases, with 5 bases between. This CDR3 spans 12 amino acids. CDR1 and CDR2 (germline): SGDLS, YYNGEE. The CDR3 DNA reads TGTGCCAGCAGCGTAGAGGGACAGCCCCAGCATTTT. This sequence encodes CASSVEGQPQHF.

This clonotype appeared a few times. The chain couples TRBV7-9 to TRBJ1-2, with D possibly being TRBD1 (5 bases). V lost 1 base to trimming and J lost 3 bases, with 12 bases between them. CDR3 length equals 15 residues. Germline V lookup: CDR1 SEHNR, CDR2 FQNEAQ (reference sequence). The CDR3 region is CASSLEGPGDYGYTF. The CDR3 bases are TGTGCCAGCAGCTTAGAGGGGCCTGGGGACTATGGCTACACCTTC.

Here the CDR3 DNA reads TGTGCCAGCAGCTCGTTACTTCCGAACACCGGGGAGCTGTTTTTT. Translation gives CASSSLLPNTGELFF. The V call is TRBV11-2, the J call TRBJ2-2; no clear D gene. Germline V gives CDR1 SGHAT, CDR2 FQNNGV. The CDR3 has 15 amino acids. Between the trimmed V and J ends, which lost 4 bases and 0 bases, there was a span of 9 bases.

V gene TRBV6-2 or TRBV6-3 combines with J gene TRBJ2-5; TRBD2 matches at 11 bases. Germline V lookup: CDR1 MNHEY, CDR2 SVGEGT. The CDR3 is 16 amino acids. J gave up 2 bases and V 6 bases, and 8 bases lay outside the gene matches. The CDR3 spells CASRSLLAGEQETQYF. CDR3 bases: TGTGCCAGCAGAAGCCTACTAGCGGGGGAGCAAGAGACCCAGTACTTC.

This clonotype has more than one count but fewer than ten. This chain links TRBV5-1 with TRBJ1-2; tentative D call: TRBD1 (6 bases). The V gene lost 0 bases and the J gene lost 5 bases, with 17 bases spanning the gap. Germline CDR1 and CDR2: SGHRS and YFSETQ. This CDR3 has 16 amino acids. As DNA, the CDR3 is TGCGCCAGCAGCTTGGAGTCGGCTGACAGGAGTTATGGCTACACCTTC. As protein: CASSLESADRSYGYTF. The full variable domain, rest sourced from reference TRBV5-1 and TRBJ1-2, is KAGVTQTPRYLIKTRGQQVTLSCSPISGHRSVSWYQQTPGQGLQFLFEYFSETQRNKGNFPGRFSGRQFSNSRSEMNVSTLELGDSALYLCASSLESADRSYGYTFGSGTRLTVV.

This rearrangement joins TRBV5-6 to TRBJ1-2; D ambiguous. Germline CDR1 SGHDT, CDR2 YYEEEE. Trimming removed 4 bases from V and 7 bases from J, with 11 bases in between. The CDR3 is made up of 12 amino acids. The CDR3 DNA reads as TGTGCCAGCAGCCTCCCCTCTGGTGGCTACACCTTC. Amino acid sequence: CASSLPSGGYTF. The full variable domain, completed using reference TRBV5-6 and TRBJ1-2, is DAGVTQSPTHLIKTRGQQVTLRCSPKSGHDTVSWYQQALGQGPQFIFQYYEEEERQRGNFPDRFSGHQFPNYSSELNVNALLLGDSALYLCASSLPSGGYTFGSGTRLTVV.

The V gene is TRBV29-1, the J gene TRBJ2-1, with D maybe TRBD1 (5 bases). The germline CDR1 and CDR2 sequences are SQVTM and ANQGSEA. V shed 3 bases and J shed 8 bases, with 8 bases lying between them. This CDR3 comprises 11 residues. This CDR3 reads CSVEGPHEQFF. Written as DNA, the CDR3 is TGCAGCGTTGAGGGGCCACATGAGCAGTTCTTC.

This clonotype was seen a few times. The CDR3 nucleotides are TGTGCCACCAGTGTCGGTAGTGGGGGCGAAGGAATTATGAATGAGCAGTTCTTC. This codes for CATSVGSGGEGIMNEQFF. V gene TRBV24-1 combines with J gene TRBJ2-1, with D possibly TRBD1 on 6 matching bases. Germline V gene lookup returns CDR1 KGHDR and CDR2 SFDVKD. Trimming pared 5 bases from V and 7 bases from J, leaving 26 bases between. This CDR3 is built from 18 residues.